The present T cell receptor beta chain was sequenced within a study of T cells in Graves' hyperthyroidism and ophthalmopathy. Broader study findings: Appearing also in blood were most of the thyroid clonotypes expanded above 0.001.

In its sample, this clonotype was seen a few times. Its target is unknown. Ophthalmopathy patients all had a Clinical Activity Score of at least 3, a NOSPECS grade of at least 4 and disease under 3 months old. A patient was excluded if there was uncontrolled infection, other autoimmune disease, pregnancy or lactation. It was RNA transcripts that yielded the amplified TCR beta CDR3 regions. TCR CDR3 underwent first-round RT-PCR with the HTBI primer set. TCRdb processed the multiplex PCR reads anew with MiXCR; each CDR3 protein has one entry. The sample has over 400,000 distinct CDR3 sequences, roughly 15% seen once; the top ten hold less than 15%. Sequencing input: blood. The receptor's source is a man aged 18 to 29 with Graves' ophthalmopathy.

The CDR3 loop is CASRKGQEGFEQFF. In DNA form, the CDR3 reads TGTGCCAGCAGAAAAGGACAGGAGGGGTTTGAGCAGTTCTTC. The rearrangement joins TRBV6-1 to TRBJ2-1, with D perhaps TRBD1 (7 bases). This CDR3 comprises 14 residues. Trimming pared 6 bases from V and 9 bases from J, leaving 18 bases between. Germline CDR1 MNHNS, CDR2 SASEGT.